This record concerns one T cell receptor beta chain sequence. Its antigen remains unidentified. No much larger clone exists at a distance of one base, and base qualities are not known. The data belong to a study of control samples from healthy donors and cancer patients (dated by TCRdb to 2020 to 2021). Library preparation employed the immunoSEQ multiplex PCR assay. The table was pulled from immuneACCESS by TCRdb, which kept in-frame rearrangements only. Such tables lose some clones; where checked, under half of the loss comes from unresolved V genes, and the rest has no known cause. The sample table lists about 150,000 clones, approximately 96% of them with a count of one. The leading ten clones occupy approximately 6% of the sample. This receptor was taken from a man aged 35 to 55 in good health. The sequencing sample was made of blood.

CDR3 loop: CASSPPSGTEAFF. In nucleotide form, the sequence is TGTGCCAGCTCACCACCAAGCGGGACTGAAGCTTTCTTT. The chain joins TRBV18 to TRBJ1-1, with an unclear D gene assignment. CDR1 and CDR2 were assigned from the germline V gene as KGHSH and LQKENI. V lost 0 bases and J lost 5 bases; the stretch between them is 7 bases long. Measured from the cysteine to the phenylalanine, the CDR3 is 13 residues long. This entry keeps only the CDR3 DNA: 39 bases, framed from base 1.